This TCR beta chain was found in a study of CD8 T cells in ankylosing spondylitis. J was trimmed by 4 bases and V by 8 bases; bases with no gene match: 7. Germline CDR1 is GTSNPN and CDR2 is SVGIG (reference sequence). There are 12 residues in the CDR3. Study-wide results and limits: Disease-associated clones were reportedly significantly overrepresented in matched ankylosing spondylitis synovial fluid.

Comments on this clonotype: The antigen is undetermined.

TCRdb re-called the 5' RACE reads with MiXCR, one entry per CDR3 protein. The data contain more than 300,000 distinct CDR3 sequences, approximately 10% of them singletons. This receptor was taken from a female donor with ankylosing spondylitis or in good health (not recorded which). The genes are TRBV30 and TRBJ1-1, with TRBD1 matching 7 bases. The sample taken for sequencing was blood, either unsorted or a sorted T cell fraction (not recorded which). CDR3 sequence: CATQGRSTEAFF. In DNA, the CDR3 is TGTGCCACACAGGGGCGGAGCACTGAAGCTTTCTTT.